One and the same sample provided the 14 T cell receptor beta chains below, sequenced in a study of T-cell memory formation after mild COVID-19. TCRdb reprocessed the 5' RACE reads via MiXCR and lists one record per CDR3 protein. The sample carries roughly 120,000 distinct CDR3 sequences, roughly 20% recorded once. The sequencing sample was made of PBMCs or a T cell subset sorted from them (not recorded which). These TCRs come from a man aged 18 to 35 who had mild COVID-19 (a few samples of this study predate the infection). Cell type and time point are not known.

This clonotype was recorded a few times. The chain combines TRBV7-8 with TRBJ2-1; tentatively, D is TRBD1 or TRBD2 (5 bases each). Trimming shortened V by 1 base and J by 12 bases, and 16 bases separated the two germline ends. The CDR3 length is 14 residues. Germline loops: CDR1 SGHVS, CDR2 FQNEAQ. The CDR3 spells CASSLVTGGRPQFF. CDR3 sequence (DNA): TGTGCCAGCAGCTTAGTAACTGGGGGTAGACCGCAGTTCTTC.

The chain joins TRBV7-2 to TRBJ2-3; 8 bases are a match to TRBD1. The CDR3 runs 16 residues. Germline values: CDR1 SGHTA, CDR2 FQGNSA. The J segment lost 0 bases and the V segment lost 5 bases, leaving 7 bases of the junction unmatched. The DNA of the CDR3 is TGTGCCAGCAGCACCTGGACAGGGACTAGCACAGATACGCAGTATTTT. Its translation is CASSTWTGTSTDTQYF.

There are a few counts of this clonotype. The chain joins TRBV29-1 to TRBJ1-4; TRBD1 is a possible D gene (6 bases). Deletions cut 6 bases from V and 4 bases from J, with 12 bases between. Germline V gene data show CDR1 as SQVTM and CDR2 as ANQGSEA. The CDR3 is 13 amino acids. The CDR3 loop reads CSVRTAINEKLFF. Here the CDR3 DNA reads TGCAGCGTCCGGACAGCGATTAATGAAAAACTGTTTTTT.

This rearrangement joins TRBV6-5 to TRBJ2-2; 9 bases agree with TRBD2. The germline V gene encodes CDR1 MNHEY and CDR2 SVGAGI. The CDR3 runs 15 residues. With V trimmed by 0 bases and J by 6 bases, 2 bases remained unmatched. This CDR3 reads CASSYSERGAGELFF. The CDR3, as DNA: TGTGCCAGCAGTTACTCTGAGCGGGGGGCCGGGGAGCTGTTTTTT.

The chain has TRBV7-9 and TRBJ1-1, with 7 bases fitting TRBD1. With V trimmed by 5 bases and J by 7 bases, 4 bases remained unmatched. Germline V CDR1 and CDR2: SEHNR, FQNEAQ (reference sequence). The CDR3 covers 12 residues. CDR3 loop: CASSRDSSEAFF. The CDR3 DNA follows: TGTGCCAGCAGCCGGGACAGCAGTGAAGCTTTCTTT.

The chain carries TRBV9 and TRBJ2-5; D may be TRBD1 (8 bases). CDR1 is SGDLS, CDR2 YYNGEE, per germline. CDR3 length equals 16 residues. Trimming cost V 4 bases and J 2 bases, with 18 bases left between them. The CDR3 loop is CASSPGNRGGQETQYF. The CDR3 DNA reads as TGTGCCAGCAGCCCCGGGAACAGGGGGGGACAAGAGACCCAGTACTTC.

This clonotype has only a few counts. The CDR3 DNA is TGTGCCAGTAGTATGTCCTCGAGCTCCTACAATGAGCAGTTCTTC. This sequence encodes CASSMSSSSYNEQFF. The rearrangement uses TRBV19 and TRBJ2-1; no definite D call. Trimming cost V 3 bases and J 0 bases, with 9 bases left between them. The CDR3 consists of 15 residues. Per the germline V gene, CDR1 is LNHDA and CDR2 is SQIVND (reference sequence).

This clonotype was picked up a small number of times. The chain is built from TRBV5-1 and TRBJ2-2; 10 nucleotides agree with TRBD1. The V gene end was trimmed by 3 bases and the J gene end by 4 bases; junction bases not matched to a gene: 15. Germline CDR1 reads SGHRS; CDR2 reads YFSETQ. The CDR3 consists of 19 residues. CDR3 region: CASSSIIGDRGRATGELFF. Here the CDR3 DNA reads TGCGCCAGCAGCTCCATAATCGGGGACAGGGGTCGCGCCACCGGGGAGCTGTTTTTT.

The chain is built from TRBV7-4 and TRBJ2-2; 8 bases map to TRBD1. Per the germline V gene, CDR1 is SGHVT and CDR2 is SQSDAQ. The CDR3 runs 11 residues. The ends lost 11 bases at V and 6 bases at J; junction bases unmatched: 2. This chain's CDR3 is CAGQGPGELFF. In nucleotides, the CDR3 is TGTGCCGGACAGGGACCCGGGGAGCTGTTTTTT. Full variable domain (outside the CDR3, taken from reference TRBV7-4 and TRBJ2-2): GAGVSQSPRYKVAKRGRDVALRCDSISGHVTLYWYRQTLGQGSEVLTYSQSDAQRDKSGRPSGRFSAERPERSVSTLKIQRTEQGDSAVYLCAGQGPGELFFGEGSRLTVL.

This clonotype was found a few times. In nucleotides, the CDR3 is TGTGCCAGCAGCCAAACCGGACAGGGAGAACAAGAGACCCAGTACTTC. It encodes CASSQTGQGEQETQYF. The chain recombines TRBV6-6 with TRBJ2-5; 8 bases fit TRBD1. J gave up 2 bases and V 6 bases, and 11 bases lay outside the gene matches. The germline V gene encodes CDR1 MNHNY and CDR2 SVGAGI (reference sequence). The CDR3 is 16 residues long.

The V call is TRBV7-3, the J call TRBJ2-6; D remains ambiguous. Germline assignment: CDR1 SGHTA and CDR2 FQGTGA. The V end was cut by 4 bases, the J end by 0 bases, with 13 bases between. CDR3 size: 17 residues. CDR3 coding DNA: TGTGCCAGCAGCTCCCCTGGGGTCTACTCTGGGGCCAACGTCCTGACTTTC. Translating gives CASSSPGVYSGANVLTF.

In this sample, this clonotype turned up a few times. The chain uses TRBV11-2 and TRBJ2-2, with 10 bases that match TRBD1. CDR3 length: 16 residues. Trimming at V came to 5 bases and at J to 2 bases, leaving 5 bases not matched to a gene. Germline CDR1 is SGHAT and CDR2 is FQNNGV. Here the CDR3 reads CASSPRQGANTGELFF. In nucleotides, the CDR3 is TGTGCCAGCAGCCCACGACAGGGGGCAAACACCGGGGAGCTGTTTTTT.

The V gene is TRBV28, the J gene TRBJ1-5; D uncertain. Trimming shortened V by 3 bases and J by 1 base, and 7 bases separated the two germline ends. In germline, CDR1 is MDHEN, CDR2 SYDVKM. The CDR3 totals 14 residues. CDR3 region: CASSFAESNQPQHF. The CDR3 DNA is TGTGCCAGCAGTTTTGCAGAAAGCAATCAGCCCCAGCATTTT. Full variable domain (outside the CDR3, taken from reference TRBV28 and TRBJ1-5): DVKVTQSSRYLVKRTGEKVFLECVQDMDHENMFWYRQDPGLGLRLIYFSYDVKMKEKGDIPEGYSVSREKKERFSLILESASTNQTSMYLCASSFAESNQPQHFGDGTRLSIL.

The chain carries TRBV4-3 and TRBJ2-3; a weak D match, TRBD1 (6 bases). The CDR3 is 14 residues long. Germline V gene lookup returns CDR1 LGHNA and CDR2 YSLEER. The germline V and J ends were trimmed by 4 bases and 6 bases, with 14 bases remaining between them. The CDR3 reads CASSRGGGADTQYF. The CDR3 DNA sequence: TGCGCCAGCAGCCGAGGGGGTGGGGCCGATACGCAGTATTTT.